These T cell receptor beta chains were read from a single sample in a study of glioma-infiltrating T cells. TCRdb reanalysed the multiplex PCR reads using MiXCR and keeps one entry per CDR3 protein. This sample yields about 380,000 distinct CDR3 sequences, of which 41% are seen a single time; about 12% belongs to the top ten. Sequenced material: glioma tissue, nonneoplastic brain tissue, or PBMCs (not recorded which). Receptor source: a human donor with low-grade glioma or glioblastoma, undergoing nonglioma brain surgery, or in good health (not recorded which). Each CDR3 is given with its conserved first and last residue. The D gene is left open where the match is weak. The size entry is marked missing in some rows and otherwise reads once, few, many or a size class.

j_call: TRBJ2-1
clone_size: -
d_call: TRBD1
v_call: TRBV5-8
cdr3_aa: CASRTGSYNEQFF
cdr3_nt: TGTGCCAGCAGGACAGGGTCCTACAATGAGCAGTTCTTC

j_call: TRBJ1-1
clone_size: few
d_call: -
v_call: TRBV7-6
cdr3_aa: CASSLANGEAFF
cdr3_nt: TGTGCCAGCAGCTTAGCGAACGGTGAAGCTTTCTTT

j_call: TRBJ1-2
clone_size: -
d_call: TRBD1
v_call: TRBV28
cdr3_aa: CAALDRGTYRYTF
cdr3_nt: TGTGCGGCACTGGACAGGGGTACCTATCGCTACACCTTC

j_call: TRBJ1-1
clone_size: many
d_call: -
v_call: TRBV28
cdr3_aa: CASSPPRRGGTEAFF
cdr3_nt: TGTGCCAGCAGTCCCCCGCGGCGGGGTGGCACTGAAGCTTTCTTT

j_call: TRBJ2-3
clone_size: -
d_call: -
v_call: TRBV19
cdr3_aa: CASSETGKRNTQYF
cdr3_nt: TGTGCCAGTAGTGAAACAGGGAAGCGGAATACGCAGTATTTT

j_call: TRBJ1-2
clone_size: -
d_call: -
v_call: TRBV4-2
cdr3_aa: CASSQELSNHGYTF
cdr3_nt: TGTGCCAGCAGCCAAGAATTATCGAACCATGGCTACACCTTC

j_call: TRBJ2-1
clone_size: -
d_call: TRBD2
v_call: TRBV6-4
cdr3_aa: CASSILAGGYNEQFF
cdr3_nt: TGTGCCAGCAGCATTCTAGCGGGAGGTTACAATGAGCAGTTCTTC

j_call: TRBJ2-5
clone_size: few
d_call: -
v_call: TRBV4-2
cdr3_aa: CASSLTGLQGETQYF
cdr3_nt: TGTGCCAGCAGCCTAACGGGCCTCCAAGGAGAGACCCAGTACTTC

j_call: TRBJ2-2
clone_size: many
d_call: TRBD2
v_call: TRBV27
cdr3_aa: CASTETIAGTGELFF
cdr3_nt: TGTGCCAGCACCGAAACGATAGCGGGAACCGGGGAGCTGTTTTTT

j_call: TRBJ2-5
clone_size: -
d_call: TRBD2
v_call: TRBV15
cdr3_aa: CATSRDWVGGPKETQYF
cdr3_nt: TGTGCCACCAGCAGAGATTGGGTGGGAGGGCCCAAAGAGACCCAGTACTTC

j_call: TRBJ1-5
clone_size: -
d_call: -
v_call: TRBV19
cdr3_aa: CASSIDIRARGNQTQHF
cdr3_nt: TGTGCCAGTAGTATAGATATCCGGGCTAGGGGCAATCAGACCCAGCATTTT

j_call: TRBJ2-5
clone_size: -
d_call: -
v_call: TRBV2
cdr3_aa: CASSSLREETQYF
cdr3_nt: TGTGCCAGCAGCAGTTTGAGGGAAGAGACCCAGTACTTC

j_call: TRBJ2-1
clone_size: few
d_call: TRBD2
v_call: TRBV7-2
cdr3_aa: CASSDRLAGTQNEQFF
cdr3_nt: TGTGCCAGCAGCGACAGACTAGCGGGAACCCAGAATGAGCAGTTCTTC

j_call: TRBJ2-2
clone_size: few
d_call: -
v_call: TRBV7-8
cdr3_aa: CASSPGRILSGELFF
cdr3_nt: TGTGCCAGCAGCCCGGGTCGTATACTGTCCGGGGAGCTGTTTTTT

j_call: TRBJ1-2
clone_size: -
d_call: -
v_call: TRBV28
cdr3_aa: CASSLSLGGGYTF
cdr3_nt: TGTGCCAGCAGTTTAAGTCTGGGGGGAGGCTACACCTTC

j_call: TRBJ2-7
clone_size: -
d_call: -
v_call: TRBV4-1
cdr3_aa: CASSQDTTGHEQYF
cdr3_nt: TGCGCCAGCAGCCAAGATACGACAGGCCACGAGCAGTACTTC

j_call: TRBJ2-7
clone_size: many
d_call: TRBD1
v_call: TRBV28
cdr3_aa: CASTLNLRDSSYEQYF
cdr3_nt: TGTGCCAGCACCCTCAACCTTCGGGACAGTTCCTACGAGCAGTACTTC

j_call: TRBJ1-1
clone_size: few
d_call: -
v_call: TRBV19
cdr3_aa: CASSIAALNTEAFF
cdr3_nt: TGTGCCAGTAGTATAGCCGCATTGAACACTGAAGCTTTCTTT

j_call: TRBJ2-1
clone_size: -
d_call: -
v_call: TRBV27
cdr3_aa: CASSDKNRVISNEQFF
cdr3_nt: TGTGCCAGCAGTGATAAGAACAGGGTCATTAGTAATGAGCAGTTCTTC

j_call: TRBJ2-1
clone_size: -
d_call: -
v_call: TRBV4-2
cdr3_aa: CASSPSLSFRGNEQFF
cdr3_nt: TGTGCCAGCAGCCCATCCTTATCGTTCCGCGGCAATGAGCAGTTCTTC

j_call: TRBJ2-2
clone_size: -
d_call: -
v_call: TRBV25-1
cdr3_aa: CASSDSENTWELFF
cdr3_nt: TGTGCCAGCAGTGATAGCGAGAACACCTGGGAGCTGTTTTTT

j_call: TRBJ1-5
clone_size: few
d_call: -
v_call: TRBV7-8
cdr3_aa: CASAPKRVSNQPQHF
cdr3_nt: TGTGCCAGCGCCCCCAAGAGGGTTAGCAATCAGCCCCAGCATTTT

j_call: TRBJ1-6
clone_size: many
d_call: -
v_call: TRBV27
cdr3_aa: CASTLSQGLNSPLHF
cdr3_nt: TGTGCCAGCACCCTCAGTCAGGGGTTGAATTCACCCCTCCACTTT

j_call: TRBJ1-4
clone_size: few
d_call: TRBD1
v_call: TRBV20-1
cdr3_aa: CSARGTGKSFF
cdr3_nt: TGCAGTGCTAGAGGGACAGGTAAATCGTTTTTT

j_call: TRBJ2-1
clone_size: -
d_call: -
v_call: TRBV6-2/TRBV6-3
cdr3_aa: CASSYQGNNEQFF
cdr3_nt: TGTGCCAGCAGTTACCAGGGTAATAATGAGCAGTTCTTC

j_call: TRBJ2-5
clone_size: -
d_call: -
v_call: TRBV7-9
cdr3_aa: CASSPPSQETQYF
cdr3_nt: TGTGCCAGCAGCCCTCCGTCCCAAGAGACCCAGTACTTC

j_call: TRBJ2-5
clone_size: -
d_call: -
v_call: TRBV3-1
cdr3_aa: CASSRQEETQYF
cdr3_nt: TGTGCCAGCAGCCGCCAGGAAGAGACCCAGTACTTC

j_call: TRBJ1-5
clone_size: -
d_call: -
v_call: TRBV20-1
cdr3_aa: CSAQPGQSRGQPQHF
cdr3_nt: TGCAGTGCGCAGCCGGGACAATCTAGAGGTCAGCCCCAGCATTTT

j_call: TRBJ2-5
clone_size: few
d_call: TRBD1
v_call: TRBV20-1
cdr3_aa: CSASQGLETQYF
cdr3_nt: TGCAGTGCCTCACAGGGGCTCGAGACCCAGTACTTC

j_call: TRBJ2-3
clone_size: -
d_call: -
v_call: TRBV2
cdr3_aa: CASSVQGSGATDTQYF
cdr3_nt: TGTGCCAGCAGCGTCCAGGGGAGCGGGGCCACAGATACGCAGTATTTT

j_call: TRBJ1-1
clone_size: few
d_call: -
v_call: TRBV20-1
cdr3_aa: CSARDRRGEDSTEAFF
cdr3_nt: TGCAGTGCTAGAGATCGAAGGGGAGAGGACAGCACTGAAGCTTTCTTT

j_call: TRBJ2-7
clone_size: many
d_call: -
v_call: TRBV27
cdr3_aa: CASSFQGTYEQYF
cdr3_nt: TGTGCCAGCAGTTTTCAGGGAACCTACGAGCAGTACTTC

j_call: TRBJ2-7
clone_size: -
d_call: -
v_call: TRBV28
cdr3_aa: CTSLEPGHGSYEQYF
cdr3_nt: TGTACCAGCTTAGAACCGGGACATGGATCCTACGAGCAGTACTTC

j_call: TRBJ2-7
clone_size: many
d_call: -
v_call: TRBV28
cdr3_aa: CASNRSGAPEQYF
cdr3_nt: TGTGCCAGCAATCGTTCTGGCGCCCCCGAGCAGTACTTC

j_call: TRBJ2-7
clone_size: few
d_call: -
v_call: TRBV28
cdr3_aa: CASSLFRGAGASYEQYF
cdr3_nt: TGTGCCAGCAGTTTATTCCGAGGGGCAGGGGCCTCCTACGAGCAGTACTTC

j_call: TRBJ2-3
clone_size: many
d_call: -
v_call: TRBV6-2/TRBV6-3
cdr3_aa: CASSYPLTGAADTQYF
cdr3_nt: TGTGCCAGCAGTTACCCATTGACAGGAGCGGCAGATACGCAGTATTTT

j_call: TRBJ2-5
clone_size: few
d_call: -
v_call: TRBV7-2
cdr3_aa: CASSLVQGPKETQYF
cdr3_nt: TGTGCCAGCAGCTTAGTACAGGGCCCAAAAGAGACCCAGTACTTC

j_call: TRBJ2-1
clone_size: few
d_call: -
v_call: TRBV3-1
cdr3_aa: CASSQGRTQMVEQFF
cdr3_nt: TGTGCCAGCAGCCAAGGGAGGACCCAAATGGTTGAGCAGTTCTTC